This paragraph reports one T cell receptor (beta chain). As yet, its antigen is unknown. V shed 6 bases and J 1 base; nucleotides not matched to a gene: 1. The CDR3 is 14 residues long. Germline V gives CDR1 MDHEN, CDR2 SYDVKM. The data are from a study of cytomegalovirus exposure and HLA in healthy donors. Findings and caveats of the study: A reported reduction in N-insertions relative to the approximately 640-donor mean was seen in an Asian-associated ancestry cluster in a later analysis.

PCR involved 60 Vbeta and 13 Jbeta primers. Data came from immunoSEQ multiplex PCR; TCRdb stores just in-frame clones and leaves some out. Of about 120,000 clones listed, about 10% are singletons. V and J are TRBV28 and TRBJ1-1, with 11 positions matching TRBD1. This TCR derives from a man aged 30 to 45 in good health and CMV-seronegative. The sequenced sample was PBMCs. The CDR3 DNA reads as TGTGCCAGCAGGGGGACAGGGGGGAACACTGAAGCTTTCTTT. Residues: CASRGTGGNTEAFF.